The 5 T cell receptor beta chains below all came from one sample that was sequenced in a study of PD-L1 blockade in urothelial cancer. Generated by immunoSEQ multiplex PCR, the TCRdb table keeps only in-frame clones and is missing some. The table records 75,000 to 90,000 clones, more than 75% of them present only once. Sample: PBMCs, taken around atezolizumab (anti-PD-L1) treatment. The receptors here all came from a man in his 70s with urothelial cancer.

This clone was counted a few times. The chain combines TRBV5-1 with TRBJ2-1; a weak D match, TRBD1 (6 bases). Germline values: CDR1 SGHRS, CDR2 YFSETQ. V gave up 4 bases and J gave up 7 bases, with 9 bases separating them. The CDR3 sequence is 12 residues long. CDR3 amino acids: CASSRGQNEQFF. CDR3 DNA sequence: TGCGCCAGCAGCAGAGGACAGAATGAGCAGTTCTTC.

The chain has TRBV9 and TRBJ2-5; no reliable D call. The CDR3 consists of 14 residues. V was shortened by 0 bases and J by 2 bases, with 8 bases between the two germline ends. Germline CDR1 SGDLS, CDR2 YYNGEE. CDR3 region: CASSVGASQETQYF. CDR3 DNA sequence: TGTGCCAGCAGCGTAGGGGCATCTCAAGAGACCCAGTACTTC. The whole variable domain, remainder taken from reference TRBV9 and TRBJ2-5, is DSGVTQTPKHLITATGQRVTLRCSPRSGDLSVYWYQQSLDQGLQFLIQYYNGEERAKGNILERFSAQQFPDLHSELNLSSLELGDSALYFCASSVGASQETQYFGPGTRLLVL.

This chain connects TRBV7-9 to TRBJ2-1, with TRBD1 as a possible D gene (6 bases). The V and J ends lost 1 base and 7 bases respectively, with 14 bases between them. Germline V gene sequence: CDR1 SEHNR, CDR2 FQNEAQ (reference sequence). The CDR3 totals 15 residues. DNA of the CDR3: TGTGCCAGCAGCTTAGGCAGGGGTTTTGGGAATGAGCAGTTCTTC. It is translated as CASSLGRGFGNEQFF.

The CDR3 sequence: CASSFTSGHTDTQYF. The CDR3 bases are TGTGCCAGCAGCTTCACTAGCGGCCACACAGATACGCAGTATTTT. The V gene is TRBV7-2, the J gene TRBJ2-3, with 8 bases fitting TRBD2. Germline loops: CDR1 SGHTA, CDR2 FQGNSA. The CDR3 has 15 residues. Losses at the gene ends were 3 bases for V and 2 bases for J; bases not matched to a gene: 4. The full variable domain, with the rest looked up from reference TRBV7-2 and TRBJ2-3, is GAGVSQSPSNKVTEKGKDVELRCDPISGHTALYWYRQSLGQGLEFLIYFQGNSAPDKSGLPSDRFSAERTGGSVSTLTIQRTQQEDSAVYLCASSFTSGHTDTQYFGPGTRLTVL.

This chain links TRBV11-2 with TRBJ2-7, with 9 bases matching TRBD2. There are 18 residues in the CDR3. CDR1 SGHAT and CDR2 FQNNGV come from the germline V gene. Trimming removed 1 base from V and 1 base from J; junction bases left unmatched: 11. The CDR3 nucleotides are TGTGCCAGCAGCTTAGCGTCTAGCGGGGCCTTCCTTTCCTACGAGCAGTACTTC. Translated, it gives CASSLASSGAFLSYEQYF.